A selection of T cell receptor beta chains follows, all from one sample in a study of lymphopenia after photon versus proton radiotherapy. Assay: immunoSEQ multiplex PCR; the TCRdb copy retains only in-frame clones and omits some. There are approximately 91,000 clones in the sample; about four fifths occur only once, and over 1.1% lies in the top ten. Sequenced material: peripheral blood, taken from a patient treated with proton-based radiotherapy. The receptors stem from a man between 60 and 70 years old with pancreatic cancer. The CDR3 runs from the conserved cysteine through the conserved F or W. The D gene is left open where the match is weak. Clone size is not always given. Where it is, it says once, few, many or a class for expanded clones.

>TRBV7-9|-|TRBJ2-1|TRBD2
TGTGCCAGCAGCCTTTCGGGACTAGCGGGAGAAGGAAATGAGCAGTTCTTC
CASSLSGLAGEGNEQFF
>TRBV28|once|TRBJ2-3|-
TGTGCCAGCAGGTACACAGATACGCAGTATTTT
CASRYTDTQYF
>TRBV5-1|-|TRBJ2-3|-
TGCGCCAGCAGCTTGACCGGGAGAGAGTCCGATACGCAGTATTTT
CASSLTGRESDTQYF
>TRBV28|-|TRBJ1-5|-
TGTGCCAGCAGTTTATTCCCCTTAGATCAGCCCCAGCATTTT
CASSLFPLDQPQHF
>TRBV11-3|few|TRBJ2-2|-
TGTGCCAGCAGCCCACAACCAAACACCGGGGAGCTGTTTTTT
CASSPQPNTGELFF
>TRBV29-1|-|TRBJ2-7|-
TGCAGCGTTGCCGCCTCCTACGAGCAGTACTTC
CSVAASYEQYF
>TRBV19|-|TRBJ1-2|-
TGTGCCAGTACCCCCCCTCACACCACCGGCTACACCTTC
CASTPPHTTGYTF
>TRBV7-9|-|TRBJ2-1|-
TGTGCCAGCAGCTTAGGGGGGACTGGGGCCGCGGAGCAGTTCTTC
CASSLGGTGAAEQFF
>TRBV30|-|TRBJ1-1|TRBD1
TGTGCCTGGAACCCTGACAGGGGCACTGAAGCTTTCTTT
CAWNPDRGTEAFF
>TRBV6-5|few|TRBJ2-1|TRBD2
TGTGCCAGCAGTAGACCGGGACTAGACCTAAATGAGCAGTTCTTC
CASSRPGLDLNEQFF
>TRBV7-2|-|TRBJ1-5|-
TGTGCCAGCAGCCCCCAAGGCAATCAGCCCCAGCATTTT
CASSPQGNQPQHF
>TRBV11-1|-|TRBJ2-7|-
TGTGCCAGCAGCTTAGCGAATTCCTTTTACGAGCAGTACTTC
CASSLANSFYEQYF
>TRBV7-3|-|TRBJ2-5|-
TGTGCCAGCAGCTTAGGCGGAGTACAAGAGACCCAGTACTTC
CASSLGGVQETQYF
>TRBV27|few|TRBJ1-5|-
TGTGCCAGCAGTTTAAAGGATAATCAGCCCCAGCATTTT
CASSLKDNQPQHF
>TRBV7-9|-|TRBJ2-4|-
TGTGCCAGCAGCCTCGGTATGGCCAAAAACATTCAGTACTTC
CASSLGMAKNIQYF
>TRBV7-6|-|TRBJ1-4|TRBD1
TGTGCCAGCAGCCCCGGGACAGGGCTTGGGAAAAAACTGTTTTTT
CASSPGTGLGKKLFF
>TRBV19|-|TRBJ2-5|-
TGTGCCAGTAGTATAAACTCCGGGACAAGATACCAAGAGACCCAGTACTTC
CASSINSGTRYQETQYF
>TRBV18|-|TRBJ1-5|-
TGTGCCAGCTCACCTGGAACAGGGCAGGGCGTAAGCAATCAGCCCCAGCATTTT
CASSPGTGQGVSNQPQHF
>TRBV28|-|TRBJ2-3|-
TGTGCCAGCAGCCAACTCCGGGCAGATACGCAGTATTTT
CASSQLRADTQYF
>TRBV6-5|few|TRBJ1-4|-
TGTGCCAGCAGGGACGGGGGAATGAGACTGTTTTTT
CASRDGGMRLFF
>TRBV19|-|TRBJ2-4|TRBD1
TGTGCCAGTAGTGGGGACAGAAACATTCAGTACTTC
CASSGDRNIQYF
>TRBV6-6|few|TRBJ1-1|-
TGTGCCAGCAGATACCAGAGGGCTCCAAACACTGAAGCTTTCTTT
CASRYQRAPNTEAFF